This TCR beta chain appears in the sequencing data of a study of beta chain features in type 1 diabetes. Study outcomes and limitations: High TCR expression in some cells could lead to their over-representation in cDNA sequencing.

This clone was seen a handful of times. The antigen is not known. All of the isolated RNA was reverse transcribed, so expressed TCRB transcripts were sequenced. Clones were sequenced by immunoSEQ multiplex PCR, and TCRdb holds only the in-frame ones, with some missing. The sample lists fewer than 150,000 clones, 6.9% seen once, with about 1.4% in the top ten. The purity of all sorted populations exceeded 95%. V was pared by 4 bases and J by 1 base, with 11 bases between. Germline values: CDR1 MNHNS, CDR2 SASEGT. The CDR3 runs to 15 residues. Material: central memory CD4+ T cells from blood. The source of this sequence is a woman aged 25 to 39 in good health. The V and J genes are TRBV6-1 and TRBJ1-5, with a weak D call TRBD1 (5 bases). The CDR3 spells CASSGQHTSNQPQHF. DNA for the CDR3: TGTGCCAGCAGTGGACAGCATACAAGCAATCAGCCCCAGCATTTT.